This T cell receptor beta chain was identified in a study of T cell changes during pregnancy in multiple sclerosis. Sequencing used immunoSEQ multiplex PCR; TCRdb keeps in-frame clones, though not all of them. The sample shows around 92,000 clones, around 93% of them seen only once. V lost 5 bases and J lost 0; bases outside the gene matches: 2. Germline CDR1 MNHEY, CDR2 SVGAGI. This CDR3 is 15 amino acids long. The genes are TRBV6-5 and TRBJ2-1; 9 bases align to TRBD1. The TCR comes from a female donor with multiple sclerosis, enrolled in a pregnancy study. Here the sequenced sample was peripheral blood, taken in the third trimester of pregnancy. In DNA, the CDR3 is TGTGCCAGCAGTAGGACAGGGGACTCCTACAATGAGCAGTTCTTC. Translated, it gives CASSRTGDSYNEQFF.